This T cell receptor beta chain originates from a study of T cells in Graves' hyperthyroidism and ophthalmopathy. The study's findings and limits: Blood also showed most of the thyroid clonotypes that were expanded above 0.001.

There were TCR beta CDR3 regions amplified from RNA transcripts. A set of HTBI primers served as the primers for a first-round RT-PCR of the TCR CDR3. TCRdb recomputed calls from the multiplex PCR reads with MiXCR, one row per CDR3 protein. Among about half a million distinct CDR3 sequences listed, around 21% were seen once. This clonotype was counted at least ten times. Its antigen is not identified. CDR3 length: 15 residues. Germline V CDR1 and CDR2: MNHEY, SVGAGI. Trimming cost V 4 bases and J 1 base; bases outside gene matches: 6. The chain has TRBV6-5 and TRBJ2-5; 7 bases align to TRBD2. This TCR was recovered from a man between 18 and 35 years old with Graves' hyperthyroidism. Sequenced material: blood. DNA for the CDR3: TGTGCCAGCAGTTTCACGGGGGGTATCCAAGAGACCCAGTACTTC. As protein: CASSFTGGIQETQYF.